This TCR beta chain is drawn from a study of blood T cell repertoires in COVID-19. TCRdb's copy holds only in-frame clones and misses some; the assay was immunoSEQ multiplex PCR. The repertoire holds some 33,000 clones, roughly 87% seen once, with roughly 21% in the top ten. CDR1 is LGHDT, CDR2 YNNKEL, per germline (reference sequence). The CDR3 has 15 residues. J gave up 7 bases and V 1 base, and 5 bases lay outside the gene matches. This TCR derives from a man in his 60s with acute or convalescent COVID-19. Sequenced input: peripheral blood. The V gene is TRBV3-1 (or the pseudogene TRBV3-2), the J gene TRBJ2-1; TRBD2 matches at 9 bases. CDR3 coding DNA: TGTGCCAGCAGCCAAGTAGGGACTAGCAAGAATGAGCAGTTCTTC. This translates into CASSQVGTSKNEQFF.